This T cell receptor (beta chain) derives from a study of cytomegalovirus exposure and HLA in healthy donors. V shed 5 bases, J shed 0 bases, and the junction held 3 bases outside the gene matches. This CDR3 has 15 amino acids. Germline V lookup: CDR1 SGHNT, CDR2 YENEEA. A word on this clone: Its target is unknown.

The study ran its PCR with 60 Vbeta and 13 Jbeta primers. The data were produced by immunoSEQ multiplex PCR, yet TCRdb's version contains in-frame clones alone and is incomplete. Its clone listing holds 200,000 to 250,000 clones. Study results and caveats: Most observed TCR sequences were rare, whereas some public TCRs were detected in many donors. Of the V segments, some could not be distinguished, including TRBV6-2 and TRBV6-3, and were excluded.

The specimen sequenced was PBMCs. V gene TRBV11-3 combines with J gene TRBJ2-2; 7 bases are a match to TRBD1. The TCR comes from a woman in her 30s in good health and CMV-seropositive. This CDR3 is CASSPGQANTGELFF. CDR3 sequence (DNA): TGTGCCAGCAGCCCTGGACAGGCGAACACCGGGGAGCTGTTTTTT. Together with reference TRBV11-3 and TRBJ2-2, the CDR3 gives the full variable domain: EAGVVQSPRYKIIEKKQPVAFWCNPISGHNTLYWYLQNLGQGPELLIRYENEEAVDDSQLPKDRFSAERLKGVDSTLKIQPAELGDSAVYLCASSPGQANTGELFFGEGSRLTVL.